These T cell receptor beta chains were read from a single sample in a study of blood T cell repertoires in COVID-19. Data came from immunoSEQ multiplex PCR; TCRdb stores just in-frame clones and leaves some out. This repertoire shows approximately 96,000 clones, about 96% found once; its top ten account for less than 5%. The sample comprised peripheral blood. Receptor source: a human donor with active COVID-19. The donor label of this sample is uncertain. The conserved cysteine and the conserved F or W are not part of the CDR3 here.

CDR3aa: ASSPSPTGYEQY
j_gene: TRBJ2-7
v_gene: TRBV4-3

CDR3aa: ASSLTGAGGYT
j_gene: TRBJ1-2
v_gene: TRBV27

CDR3aa: ASSLGPGENQPQH
j_gene: TRBJ1-5
v_gene: TRBV5-6

CDR3aa: ASGLVLGTGAQPQH
j_gene: TRBJ1-5
v_gene: TRBV12-5

CDR3aa: ASSLKEGGVVEQY
j_gene: TRBJ2-7
v_gene: TRBV7-9

CDR3aa: ASSSGRVAKNIQY
j_gene: TRBJ2-4
v_gene: TRBV27

CDR3aa: ASSGQGDTEAF
j_gene: TRBJ1-1
v_gene: TRBV19

CDR3aa: ASRLLGGIQY
j_gene: TRBJ2-4
v_gene: TRBV12-2

CDR3aa: ASSLVRSSYNSPLH
j_gene: TRBJ1-6
v_gene: TRBV7-8

CDR3aa: ATSRDRNTEAF
j_gene: TRBJ1-1
v_gene: TRBV15

CDR3aa: ASSWDRATDTQY
j_gene: TRBJ2-3
v_gene: TRBV11-3

CDR3aa: ATTANLNTGELF
j_gene: TRBJ2-2
v_gene: TRBV15

CDR3aa: ASRPWDRSDTQY
j_gene: TRBJ2-3
v_gene: TRBV5-1

CDR3aa: ASSLTYAVVNQPQH
j_gene: TRBJ1-5
v_gene: TRBV7-8

CDR3aa: ASSQAGTDYGYT
j_gene: TRBJ1-2
v_gene: TRBV7-2

CDR3aa: ASSIGTARETQY
j_gene: TRBJ2-5
v_gene: TRBV5-1

CDR3aa: ASSTDRGGQPQH
j_gene: TRBJ1-5
v_gene: TRBV2

CDR3aa: ASSEQGYNSPLH
j_gene: TRBJ1-6
v_gene: TRBV6-1